Sequencing of this T cell receptor (beta chain) was carried out in a study of blood T cell repertoires in COVID-19. Study-wide context: Researchers got acute and convalescent COVID-19 samples from the United States, Italy and Spain. T cells, B-cell-depleted T cells, or PBMCs supplied cDNA or gDNA.

Original data processing: Cell counts per sample came from amplifying reference gene primers. Some clones are missing from TCRdb's copy, which holds only in-frame ones; the method was immunoSEQ multiplex PCR. Clone size and the V and J calls come from that table; the DNA yielded D and trimming. The sample has 25,000 to 35,000 clones, 72% seen once. Germline CDR1 reads MNHEY; CDR2 reads SVGAGI. There are 12 residues in the CDR3. V was pared by 8 bases and J by 6 bases, with 11 bases between. The chain employs TRBV6-5 and TRBJ2-1, with D possibly being TRBD2 (5 bases). The specimen sequenced was peripheral blood. The TCR originated in a boy aged 2 to 9 with active or convalescent COVID-19. CDR3 coding DNA: TGTGCCAGCGGCACTAGATCCAATGAGCAGTTCTTC. Encoded protein: CASGTRSNEQFF.